Below are 23 T cell receptor beta chains sequenced from a single sample in a study of T-cell reconstitution after alpha-beta-depleted transplantation in children. Unique molecular identifiers were incorporated when the TCRbeta library was constructed. TCRdb recomputed calls from the PCR reads with MiXCR, one row per CDR3 protein. The sample carries 500,000 to 750,000 distinct CDR3 sequences, approximately 12% recorded once. The sample consisted of PBMCs, mostly from graft donor cells, taken 360 days after TCRalphabeta/CD19-depleted stem cell transplant. The receptors derive from a male patient between 5 and 17 years old who had a stem cell transplant for acute myeloid leukemia, so the T cells may come from the graft donor.

This clonotype was seen at least ten times. The chain joins TRBV7-9 to TRBJ2-1, with D possibly matching TRBD1 (5 bases). The V end was cut by 6 bases, the J end by 5 bases, with 11 bases between. The CDR3 is made up of 13 amino acids. Germline assignment: CDR1 SEHNR and CDR2 FQNEAQ (reference sequence). CDR3 nucleotide sequence: TGTGCCAGCAGTTATAAGGGGAACAATGAGCAGTTCTTC. This sequence encodes CASSYKGNNEQFF.

The chain couples TRBV6-5 to TRBJ2-5; 10 bases line up with TRBD2. CDR1 is MNHEY, CDR2 SVGAGI, per germline. This CDR3 spans 17 amino acids. The V gene end was trimmed by 2 bases and the J gene end by 5 bases; junction bases not matched to a gene: 11. The CDR3 region has the DNA TGTGCCAGCAGTTACCGCGGTGTGGGACTAGCGAGGGAGACCCAGTACTTC. This encodes CASSYRGVGLARETQYF.

This clonotype was observed at least ten times. This chain joins TRBV10-3 and TRBJ2-2; maybe TRBD2 (6 bases). Germline V gene sequence: CDR1 ENHRY, CDR2 SYGVKD. Trimming left V 2 bases short and J 9 bases short, with 10 bases between. The CDR3 is 13 residues long. CDR3 nucleotide sequence: TGTGCCATCAGTGAGATTCGGGAGTGGGAGCTGTTTTTT. This encodes CAISEIREWELFF.

This clonotype was detected ten times or more. The chain combines TRBV5-1 with TRBJ2-5, with 8 bases fitting TRBD2. Germline assignment: CDR1 SGHRS and CDR2 YFSETQ. V lost 0 bases, J lost 3 bases, and 1 base stayed unmatched. The CDR3 spans 14 residues. The DNA of the CDR3 is TGCGCCAGCAGCTTGGGACTAGCGAAAGAGACCCAGTACTTC. Its translation is CASSLGLAKETQYF.

The V call is TRBV5-1, the J call TRBJ2-2, with D perhaps TRBD2 (5 bases). The CDR3 spans 14 residues. The germline gives CDR1 SGHRS, CDR2 YFSETQ. Trimming pared 3 bases from V and 4 bases from J, leaving 10 bases between. CDR3 in amino acids: CASSSRGTTGELFF. In DNA, the CDR3 is TGCGCCAGCAGCTCCCGGGGTACCACCGGGGAGCTGTTTTTT.

The chain has TRBV27 and TRBJ2-6; 7 bases are shared with TRBD2. This CDR3 is 19 amino acids long. Germline V gives CDR1 MNHEY, CDR2 SMNVEV (reference sequence). Trimming removed 6 bases from V and 9 bases from J; junction bases left unmatched: 23. This CDR3 reads CASSSPSGGPRGFYNVLTF. The CDR3 DNA is TGTGCCAGCAGCTCCCCATCGGGGGGACCCCGAGGGTTTTACAACGTCCTGACTTTC.

This chain joins TRBV7-2 and TRBJ2-1; TRBD2 matches 8 bases. Germline V gene sequence: CDR1 SGHTA, CDR2 FQGNSA. V dropped 7 bases and J dropped 4; count of bases not matched to a gene: 9. The CDR3 has 15 amino acids. CDR3 sequence reads: CASTPSSGSYNEQFF. The CDR3 DNA follows: TGTGCCAGCACCCCCTCGAGCGGGAGTTACAATGAGCAGTTCTTC.

V usage is TRBV5-4 and J usage is TRBJ1-1; 8 bases line up with TRBD1. Per germline, CDR1 SGHNT and CDR2 YYREEE (reference sequence). The CDR3 runs 21 residues. Germline trimming cut 4 bases from V and 2 bases from J; bases unmatched to any gene: 25. In DNA form, the CDR3 reads TGTGCCAGCAGCCTGGGGTTAAGCCTACCCTTTAGGACAGGGCCCAACACTGAAGCTTTCTTT. Protein sequence: CASSLGLSLPFRTGPNTEAFF.

In this sample, this clonotype turned up a few times. V gene TRBV5-1 combines with J gene TRBJ2-4, with 7 bases that match TRBD1. This CDR3 region has 16 residues. Germline-derived CDR1 and CDR2 are SGHRS and YFSETQ. With 0 bases clipped from V and 5 bases from J, the junction kept 8 bases outside the gene matches. CDR3 nucleotides: TGCGCCAGCAGCTTGGCCTCGACAGGGCCCCAAAACATTCAGTACTTC. This encodes CASSLASTGPQNIQYF.

There are many counts of this clonotype. V gene TRBV6-1 combines with J gene TRBJ2-3; TRBD2 might be the D (5 bases). In germline, CDR1 is MNHNS, CDR2 SASEGT. V lost 5 bases and J lost 1, with 19 bases in between. The CDR3 has 17 residues. The CDR3 DNA sequence: TGTGCCAGCAGTACGACTATCAGCTTACCGGGCACAGATACGCAGTATTTT. Translation: CASSTTISLPGTDTQYF.

The CDR3 DNA sequence: TGTGCCAGCAGCCAGGCCGGGACTCAGGTTGGGGAGACCCAGTACTTC. Its protein is CASSQAGTQVGETQYF. The V call is TRBV4-2, the J call TRBJ2-5, with a possible D match to TRBD2 (6 bases). The germline V gene encodes CDR1 LGHNA and CDR2 YNFKEQ. Deletions cut 3 bases from V and 5 bases from J, with 19 bases between. The length of the CDR3 is 16 residues.

This clonotype was counted only a few times. The rearrangement joins TRBV5-1 to TRBJ2-3; TRBD2 matches 14 bases. Germline loops: CDR1 SGHRS, CDR2 YFSETQ. This CDR3 has 21 residues. The ends lost 3 bases at V and 4 bases at J; junction bases unmatched: 19. The CDR3 loop is CASSSGLAGGGGQEGADTQYF. In nucleotides, the CDR3 is TGCGCCAGCAGCTCCGGACTAGCGGGAGGAGGGGGCCAGGAAGGAGCAGATACGCAGTATTTT.

This clonotype has a handful of counts. The V and J genes are TRBV19 and TRBJ2-2; perhaps TRBD1 as D (5 bases). Germline values: CDR1 LNHDA, CDR2 SQIVND (reference sequence). With 3 bases removed from V and 5 bases from J, the gap between germline ends came to 13 bases. This CDR3 comprises 15 residues. CDR3 bases: TGTGCCAGTAGTATTTACCAGGGTGCAACCGGGGAGCTGTTTTTT. Its protein product is CASSIYQGATGELFF.

The J gene is TRBJ1-1, the V gene TRBV5-1; D unclear. CDR3 length: 13 amino acids. Germline CDR1 is SGHRS and CDR2 is YFSETQ. V gave up 0 bases and J gave up 1 base, with 4 bases separating them. In DNA, the CDR3 is TGCGCCAGCAGCTTGGAGCCGAACACTGAAGCTTTCTTT. Amino acids: CASSLEPNTEAFF.

There are a few counts of this clonotype. The genes are TRBV10-3 and TRBJ2-5; 7 bases are shared with TRBD2. Looked up from germline, CDR1 is ENHRY and CDR2 is SYGVKD. CDR3 length: 16 residues. The V gene end was trimmed by 3 bases and the J gene end by 0 bases; junction bases not matched to a gene: 7. As DNA, the CDR3 is TGTGCCATCAGTGAACCGACTAGCAGGTACCAAGAGACCCAGTACTTC. The encoded protein is CAISEPTSRYQETQYF.

A few counts support this clonotype. The rearrangement links TRBV15 to TRBJ2-1; the D gene is possibly TRBD1 (6 bases). Germline CDR1 reads LNHNV; CDR2 reads YYDKDF (reference sequence). V was clipped by 2 bases and J by 1 base, with 9 bases between them. The CDR3 contains 15 residues. The CDR3 loop is CATSRSGQSYNEQFF. The CDR3 nucleotides are TGTGCCACCAGCAGATCCGGACAGTCCTACAATGAGCAGTTCTTC.

This chain uses TRBV7-8 with TRBJ2-3; TRBD2 aligns across 13 bases. The CDR3 length is 20 residues. The trim removed 0 bases at V and 6 bases at J, leaving 15 bases unmatched. Germline V gene data show CDR1 as SGHVS and CDR2 as FQNEAQ. CDR3 in amino acids: CASSLAAGTSGMSWADTQYF. In nucleotides, the CDR3 is TGTGCCAGCAGCTTAGCTGCCGGGACTAGCGGGATGTCTTGGGCGGATACGCAGTATTTT.

This clonotype turned up a few times. In DNA form, the CDR3 reads TGTGCCAGCAGTGGGACACGACAGGGGGCGCAGACCCAGTACTTC. Amino acid sequence: CASSGTRQGAQTQYF. The rearrangement uses TRBV6-1 and TRBJ2-5, with 10 bases that match TRBD1. Germline-derived CDR1 and CDR2 are MNHNS and SASEGT. This CDR3 spans 15 amino acids. Unmatched junction bases numbered 8, after V lost 4 bases and J lost 6 bases.

This clonotype was picked up many times. Here the CDR3 reads CATSSDRLSNQPQHF. Written as DNA, the CDR3 is TGTGCCACCAGTTCAGACAGGCTTAGCAATCAGCCCCAGCATTTT. V gene TRBV24-1 combines with J gene TRBJ1-5; TRBD1 is a possible D gene (6 bases). CDR1 is KGHDR and CDR2 is SFDVKD in the germline V gene. V was shortened by 6 bases and J by 0 bases, with 11 bases between the two germline ends. The CDR3 has 15 residues.

The CDR3 DNA reads as TGTGCCAGCAGCGTTACTCCCCTCGCGGGAGTCAATGAGCAGTTCTTC. This gives the protein CASSVTPLAGVNEQFF. This chain joins TRBV9 and TRBJ2-1, with 7 bases aligning to TRBD2. The CDR3 is 16 residues long. From germline, CDR1 is SGDLS and CDR2 YYNGEE. The ends lost 2 bases at V and 6 bases at J; junction bases unmatched: 11.

This clonotype was counted at least ten times. This sequence joins TRBV15 and TRBJ2-1; D unresolved. The germline V and J ends were trimmed by 3 bases and 5 bases, with 5 bases remaining between them. This CDR3 spans 12 amino acids. The germline gives CDR1 LNHNV, CDR2 YYDKDF (reference sequence). CDR3 sequence reads: CATSSVDNEQFF. DNA for the CDR3: TGTGCCACCAGCAGCGTTGACAATGAGCAGTTCTTC.

This clonotype was counted between two and nine times. CDR3 residues: CASSQFGETQYF. The CDR3 DNA follows: TGTGCCAGCTCACAGTTCGGAGAGACCCAGTACTTC. The chain combines TRBV18 with TRBJ2-5; D is ambiguous. This CDR3 region has 12 residues. The germline V gene encodes CDR1 KGHSH and CDR2 LQKENI. Trimming pared 4 bases from V and 4 bases from J, leaving 7 bases between.

This clonotype occurred many times. The chain couples TRBV20-1 to TRBJ2-3; D not certain. The CDR3 consists of 15 residues. Trimming took 3 bases from V and 1 from J, leaving 14 bases between them. The germline gives CDR1 DFQATT, CDR2 SNEGSKA (reference sequence). As DNA, the CDR3 is TGCAGTGCTAGTACGACTGCGTCTCGCACAGATACGCAGTATTTT. Its translation: CSASTTASRTDTQYF.